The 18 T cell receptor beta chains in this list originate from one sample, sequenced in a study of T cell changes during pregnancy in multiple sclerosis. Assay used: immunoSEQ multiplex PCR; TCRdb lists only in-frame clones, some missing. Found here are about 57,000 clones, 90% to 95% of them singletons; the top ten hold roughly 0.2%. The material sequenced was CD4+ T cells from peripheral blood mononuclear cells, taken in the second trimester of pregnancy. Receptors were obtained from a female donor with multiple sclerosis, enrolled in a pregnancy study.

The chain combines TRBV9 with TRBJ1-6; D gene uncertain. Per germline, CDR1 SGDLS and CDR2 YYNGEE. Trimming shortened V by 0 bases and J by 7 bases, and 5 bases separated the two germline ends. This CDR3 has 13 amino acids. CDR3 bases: TGTGCCAGCAGCGTAGACCGGAATTCACCCCTCCACTTT. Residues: CASSVDRNSPLHF. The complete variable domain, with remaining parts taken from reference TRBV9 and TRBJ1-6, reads DSGVTQTPKHLITATGQRVTLRCSPRSGDLSVYWYQQSLDQGLQFLIQYYNGEERAKGNILERFSAQQFPDLHSELNLSSLELGDSALYFCASSVDRNSPLHFGNGTRLTVT.

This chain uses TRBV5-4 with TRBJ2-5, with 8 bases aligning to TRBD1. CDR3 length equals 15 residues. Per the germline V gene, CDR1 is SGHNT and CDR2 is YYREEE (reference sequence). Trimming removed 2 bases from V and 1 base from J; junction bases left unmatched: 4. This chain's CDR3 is CASSLDGTGQETQYF. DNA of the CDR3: TGTGCCAGCAGCTTAGATGGGACAGGCCAAGAGACCCAGTACTTC.

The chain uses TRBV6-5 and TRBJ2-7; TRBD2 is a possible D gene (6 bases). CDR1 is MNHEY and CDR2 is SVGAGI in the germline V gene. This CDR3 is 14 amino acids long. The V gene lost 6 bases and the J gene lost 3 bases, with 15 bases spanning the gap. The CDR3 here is CASSPFDGGYEQYF. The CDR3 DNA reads TGTGCCAGCAGCCCATTCGACGGGGGCTACGAGCAGTACTTC.

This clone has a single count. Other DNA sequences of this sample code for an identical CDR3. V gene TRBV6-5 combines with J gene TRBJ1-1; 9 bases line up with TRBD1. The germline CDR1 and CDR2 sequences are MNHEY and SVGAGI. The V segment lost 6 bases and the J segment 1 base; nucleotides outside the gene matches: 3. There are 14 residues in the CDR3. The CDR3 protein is CASSYRGPNTEAFF. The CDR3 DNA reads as TGTGCCAGCAGCTACAGGGGGCCGAACACTGAAGCTTTCTTT.

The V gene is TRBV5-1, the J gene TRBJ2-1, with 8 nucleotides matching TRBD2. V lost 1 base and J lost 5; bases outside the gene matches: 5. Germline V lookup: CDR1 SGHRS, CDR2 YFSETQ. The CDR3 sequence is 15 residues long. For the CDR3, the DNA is TGCGCCAGCAGCTTGTCGGGAGGGCCCCACAATGAGCAGTTCTTC. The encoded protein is CASSLSGGPHNEQFF.

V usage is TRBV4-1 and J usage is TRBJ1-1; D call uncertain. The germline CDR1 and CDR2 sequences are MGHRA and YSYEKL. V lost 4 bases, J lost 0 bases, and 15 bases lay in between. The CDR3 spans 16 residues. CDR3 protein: CASSPMGGSLNTEAFF. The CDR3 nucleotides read TGCGCCAGCAGCCCCATGGGCGGGTCGCTGAACACTGAAGCTTTCTTT.

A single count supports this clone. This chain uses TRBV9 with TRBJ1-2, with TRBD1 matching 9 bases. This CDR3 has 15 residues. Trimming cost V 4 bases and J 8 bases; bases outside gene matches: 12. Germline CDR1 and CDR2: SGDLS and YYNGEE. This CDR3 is CASSPSQPGTGGYTF. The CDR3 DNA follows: TGTGCCAGCAGCCCCTCTCAACCGGGGACAGGGGGCTACACCTTC. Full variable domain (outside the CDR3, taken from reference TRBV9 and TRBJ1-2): DSGVTQTPKHLITATGQRVTLRCSPRSGDLSVYWYQQSLDQGLQFLIQYYNGEERAKGNILERFSAQQFPDLHSELNLSSLELGDSALYFCASSPSQPGTGGYTFGSGTRLTVV.

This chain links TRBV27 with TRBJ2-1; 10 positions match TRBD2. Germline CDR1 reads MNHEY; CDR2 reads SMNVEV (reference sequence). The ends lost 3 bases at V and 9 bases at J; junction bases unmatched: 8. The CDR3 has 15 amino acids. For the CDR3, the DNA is TGTGCCAGCAGTTTGAGCCTAGCGGGAGCCGGTGAGCAGTTCTTC. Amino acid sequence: CASSLSLAGAGEQFF.

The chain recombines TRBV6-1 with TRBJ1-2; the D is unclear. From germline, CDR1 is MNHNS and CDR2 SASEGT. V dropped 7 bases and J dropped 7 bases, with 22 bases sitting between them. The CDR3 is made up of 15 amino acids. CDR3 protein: CASISGRTLHSGYTF. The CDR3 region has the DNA TGTGCCAGCATATCAGGACGGACTTTGCACTCTGGCTACACCTTC.

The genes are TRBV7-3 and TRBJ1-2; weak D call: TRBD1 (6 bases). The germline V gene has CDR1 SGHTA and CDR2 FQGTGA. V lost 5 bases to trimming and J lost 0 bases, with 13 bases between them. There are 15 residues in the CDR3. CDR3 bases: TGTGCCAGCAGCCCGACAGGAGATACTAACTATGGCTACACCTTC. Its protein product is CASSPTGDTNYGYTF.

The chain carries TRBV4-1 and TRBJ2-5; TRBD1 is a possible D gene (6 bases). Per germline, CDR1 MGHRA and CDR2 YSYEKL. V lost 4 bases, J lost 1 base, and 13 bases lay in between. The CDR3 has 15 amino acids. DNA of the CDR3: TGCGCCAGCAGCCCATACCGGGACACCCAAGAGACCCAGTACTTC. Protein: CASSPYRDTQETQYF.

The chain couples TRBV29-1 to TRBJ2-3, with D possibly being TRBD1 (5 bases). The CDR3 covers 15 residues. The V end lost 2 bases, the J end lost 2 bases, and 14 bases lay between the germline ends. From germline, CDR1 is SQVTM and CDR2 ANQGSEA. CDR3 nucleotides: TGCAGCGTTGAATCCTCGCAGGGCCTCACAGATACGCAGTATTTT. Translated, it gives CSVESSQGLTDTQYF.

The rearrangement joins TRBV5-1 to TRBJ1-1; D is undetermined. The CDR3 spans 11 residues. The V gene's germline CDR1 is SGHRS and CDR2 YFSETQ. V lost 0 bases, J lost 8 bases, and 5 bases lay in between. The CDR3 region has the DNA TGCGCCAGCAGCTTGGGAGGGGAAGCTTTCTTT. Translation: CASSLGGEAFF.

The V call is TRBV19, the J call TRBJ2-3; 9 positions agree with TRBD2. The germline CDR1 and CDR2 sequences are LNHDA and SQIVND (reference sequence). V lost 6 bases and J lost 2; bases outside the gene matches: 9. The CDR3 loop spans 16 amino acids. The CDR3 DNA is TGTGCCAGTAGGTCCGACCCTAGCGGGACCACAGATACGCAGTATTTT. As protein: CASRSDPSGTTDTQYF.

DNA for the CDR3: TGTGCCAGCCGGGACGGGGGAGCGCTGAACACTGAAGCTTTCTTT. Its protein is CASRDGGALNTEAFF. V and J are TRBV6-1 and TRBJ1-1; weak D call: TRBD1 (5 bases). The CDR3 covers 15 residues. Germline V lookup: CDR1 MNHNS, CDR2 SASEGT. The V gene lost 8 bases and the J gene lost 0 bases, with 16 bases spanning the gap.

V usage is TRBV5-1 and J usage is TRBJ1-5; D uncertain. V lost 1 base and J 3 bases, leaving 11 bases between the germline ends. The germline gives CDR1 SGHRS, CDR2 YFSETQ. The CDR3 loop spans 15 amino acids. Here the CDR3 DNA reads TGCGCCAGCAGCTTGTCAGCAGGTGACAATCAGCCCCAGCATTTT. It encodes CASSLSAGDNQPQHF.

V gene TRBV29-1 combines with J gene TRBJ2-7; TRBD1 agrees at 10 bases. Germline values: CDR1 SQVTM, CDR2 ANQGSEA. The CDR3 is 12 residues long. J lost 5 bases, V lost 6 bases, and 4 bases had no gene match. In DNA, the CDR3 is TGCAGCGTGCCGACAGGGGGCCACGAGCAGTACTTC. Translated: CSVPTGGHEQYF.

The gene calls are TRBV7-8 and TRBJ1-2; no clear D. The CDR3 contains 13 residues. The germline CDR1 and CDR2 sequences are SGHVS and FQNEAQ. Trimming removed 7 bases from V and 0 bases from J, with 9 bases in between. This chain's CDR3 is CASTSIANYGYTF. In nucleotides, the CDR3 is TGTGCCAGCACCTCCATAGCTAACTATGGCTACACCTTC.